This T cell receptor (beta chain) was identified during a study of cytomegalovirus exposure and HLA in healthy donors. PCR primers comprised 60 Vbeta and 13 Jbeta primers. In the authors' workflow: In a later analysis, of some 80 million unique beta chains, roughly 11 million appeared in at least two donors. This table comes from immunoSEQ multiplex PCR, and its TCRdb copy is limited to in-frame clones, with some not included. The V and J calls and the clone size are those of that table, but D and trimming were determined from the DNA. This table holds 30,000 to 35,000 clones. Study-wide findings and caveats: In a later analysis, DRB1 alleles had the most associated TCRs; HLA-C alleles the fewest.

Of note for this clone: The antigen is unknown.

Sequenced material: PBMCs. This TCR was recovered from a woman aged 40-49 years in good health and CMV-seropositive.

In nucleotides, the CDR3 is TGCGCCAGCAGCTTGGGGACTAGCGGGCCCAATGAGCAGTTCTTC. Protein product: CASSLGTSGPNEQFF. The V call is TRBV5-1, the J call TRBJ2-1; 11 bases line up with TRBD2. The germline gives CDR1 SGHRS, CDR2 YFSETQ. The CDR3 is 15 amino acids. With 0 bases clipped from V and 6 bases from J, the junction kept 2 bases outside the gene matches. The full variable domain, rest sourced from reference TRBV5-1 and TRBJ2-1, is KAGVTQTPRYLIKTRGQQVTLSCSPISGHRSVSWYQQTPGQGLQFLFEYFSETQRNKGNFPGRFSGRQFSNSRSEMNVSTLELGDSALYLCASSLGTSGPNEQFFGPGTRLTVL.